The source of this T cell receptor beta chain is a study of T cell repertoires in cytomegalovirus infection. Study findings and constraints: The ex vivo response was dominated by HLA-C-restricted CMV-specific TCR beta clonotypes. Summed frequency of public TCR beta families distinguished CMV carriers with the relevant HLA.

Using its own MiXCR run on the reads, TCRdb lists one record per CDR3 protein. Altogether about 740,000 distinct CDR3 sequences are present, 30% to 40% being singletons, with the ten largest covering 18%. CDR3 size: 14 residues. In germline, CDR1 is MDHEN, CDR2 SYDVKM. V lost 7 bases and J lost 4, with 16 bases in between. As concerns this clonotype: Antigen specificity is unknown.

The gene calls are TRBV28 and TRBJ1-1, with TRBD1 as a possible D gene (6 bases). The origin of this receptor is a human donor in good health (CMV status not recorded). Some clones in this sample may be carry-over from other donors' samples. This sample comprised cultured PBMCs, obtained from culture after CMV antigen stimulation. CDR3 bases: TGTGCCAGCAATCCACAGGGTTCCAGCACTGAAGCTTTCTTT. Amino acids: CASNPQGSSTEAFF.